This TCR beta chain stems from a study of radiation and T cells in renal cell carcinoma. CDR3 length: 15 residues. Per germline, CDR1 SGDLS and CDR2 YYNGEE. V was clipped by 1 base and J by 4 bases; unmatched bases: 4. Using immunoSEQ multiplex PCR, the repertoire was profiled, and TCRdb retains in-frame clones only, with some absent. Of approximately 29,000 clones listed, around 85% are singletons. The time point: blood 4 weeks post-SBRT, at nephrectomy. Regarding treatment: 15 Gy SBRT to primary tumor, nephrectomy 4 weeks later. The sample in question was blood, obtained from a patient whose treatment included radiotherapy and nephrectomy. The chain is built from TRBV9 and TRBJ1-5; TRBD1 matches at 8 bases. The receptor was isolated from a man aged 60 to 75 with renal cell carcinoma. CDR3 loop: CASSVTGQVNQPQHF. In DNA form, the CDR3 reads TGTGCCAGCAGCGTAACGGGACAGGTAAATCAGCCCCAGCATTTT. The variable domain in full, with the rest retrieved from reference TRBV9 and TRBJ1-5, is DSGVTQTPKHLITATGQRVTLRCSPRSGDLSVYWYQQSLDQGLQFLIQYYNGEERAKGNILERFSAQQFPDLHSELNLSSLELGDSALYFCASSVTGQVNQPQHFGDGTRLSIL.